This is a list of T cell receptor beta chains from one sample in a study of prognosis after radiotherapy for stage I lung cancer. TCRdb used MiXCR to reprocess the multiplex PCR reads, holding one entry per CDR3 protein. The data contain 15,000 to 20,000 distinct CDR3 sequences, 44% of them seen just once; the ten biggest clones take up about 45%. The sample was PBMCs, taken before or after stereotactic body radiation therapy (not recorded which). Receptor source: a donor aged 50 or older with non-small cell lung cancer. CDR3s include the opening cysteine and the closing phenylalanine or tryptophan. D genes are given only for firm matches. Rows give clone size only sometimes, using once, few, many, or a class for an expanded clone.

TRBV7-2,NA,TRBJ2-1,NA,CASSLQGGYNEQFF,TGTGCCAGCAGCCTACAGGGGGGGTACAATGAGCAGTTCTTC
TRBV6-2/TRBV6-3,medium-sized,TRBJ1-2,NA,CASSSTRQGAYYGYTF,TGTGCCAGCAGTTCCACTCGGCAGGGAGCATACTATGGCTACACCTTC
TRBV5-4,few,TRBJ2-3,TRBD2,CASSLGTSGRTSTDTQYF,TGTGCCAGCAGCTTGGGGACTAGCGGGAGGACGAGCACAGATACGCAGTATTTT
TRBV3-1,many,TRBJ2-7,TRBD2,CASSQRGFGTSGAYEQYF,TGTGCCAGCAGCCAAAGGGGATTTGGGACTAGCGGGGCCTACGAGCAGTACTTC
TRBV20-1,NA,TRBJ1-2,TRBD1,CSARTWTGVTYGYTF,TGCAGTGCTAGAACCTGGACAGGGGTAACATATGGCTACACCTTC
TRBV28,few,TRBJ1-2,NA,CASSSATGYTGYTF,TGTGCCAGCAGCTCAGCCACAGGGTACACTGGCTACACCTTC
TRBV6-2/TRBV6-3,NA,TRBJ1-6,TRBD1,CASIYSDRVAVSPLHF,TGTGCCAGCATTTACTCTGACAGGGTGGCTGTTTCACCCCTCCACTTT
TRBV5-1,NA,TRBJ2-2,NA,CASSLEGRVGELFF,TGCGCCAGCAGCTTGGAAGGAAGGGTCGGGGAGCTGTTTTTT
TRBV7-6,many,TRBJ2-2,NA,CAILAPSGELFF,TGTGCCATTTTGGCTCCCTCCGGGGAGCTGTTTTTT
TRBV12-3/TRBV12-4,many,TRBJ1-5,NA,CASGWGGEQPQHF,TGTGCCAGCGGGTGGGGGGGTGAACAGCCCCAGCATTTT
TRBV15,NA,TRBJ2-6,NA,CATSRSSGANVLTF,TGTGCCACCTCGAGGAGCTCTGGGGCCAACGTCCTGACTTTC
TRBV5-1,NA,TRBJ1-1,TRBD1,CASSLTGVNTEAFF,TGCGCCAGCAGCTTGACAGGGGTGAACACTGAAGCTTTCTTT
TRBV5-1,many,TRBJ1-4,NA,CASSLVQWGLPNEKLFF,TGCGCCAGCAGCTTGGTCCAGTGGGGGTTGCCTAATGAAAAACTGTTTTTT
TRBV2,many,TRBJ2-1,NA,CASRVMGGNEQFF,TGTGCCAGCAGGGTGATGGGGGGCAATGAGCAGTTCTTC
TRBV7-9,NA,TRBJ2-3,TRBD1,CASSSGTGRLADTQYF,TGTGCCAGCAGCTCCGGGACAGGTCGGCTGGCAGATACGCAGTATTTT
TRBV5-1,NA,TRBJ2-2,NA,CASSSESTGELFF,TGCGCCAGCAGCTCGGAGTCCACCGGGGAGCTGTTTTTT
TRBV30,NA,TRBJ2-7,NA,CAWSVPGGNYEQYF,TGTGCCTGGAGTGTACCTGGGGGCAACTACGAGCAGTACTTC
TRBV30,NA,TRBJ2-3,NA,CARTAGYSTDTQYF,TGTGCCCGTACGGCGGGGTATAGCACAGATACGCAGTATTTT
TRBV20-1,once,TRBJ2-7,TRBD2,CSASQAGGYEQYF,TGCAGTGCTAGTCAAGCGGGAGGGTACGAGCAGTACTTC
TRBV12-5,medium-sized,TRBJ2-7,TRBD2,CASGNLAGGQYF,TGTGCTAGTGGGAACCTAGCGGGAGGGCAGTACTTC
TRBV20-1,many,TRBJ2-7,NA,CSASPGRGGYEQYF,TGCAGTGCTAGTCCGGGTAGAGGTGGTTACGAGCAGTACTTC
TRBV20-1,many,TRBJ1-2,TRBD1,CSAWDRNYGYTF,TGCAGTGCTTGGGACAGAAACTATGGCTACACCTTC
TRBV7-8,many,TRBJ2-1,NA,CASSSTGSYYNEQFF,TGTGCCAGCAGCTCTACAGGGTCCTACTACAATGAGCAGTTCTTC
TRBV28,medium-sized,TRBJ1-5,NA,CASSVGIQPQHF,TGTGCCAGCAGCGTGGGAATTCAGCCCCAGCATTTT
TRBV6-1,NA,TRBJ2-3,NA,CASSHRLMDTDTQYF,TGTGCCAGCAGCCACAGGTTGATGGACACAGATACGCAGTATTTT
TRBV6-5,once,TRBJ2-1,NA,CASSEIRLGGGLNNEQFF,TGTGCCAGCAGCGAAATAAGGCTCGGGGGCGGATTAAACAATGAGCAGTTCTTC
TRBV29-1,many,TRBJ1-2,NA,CSVEETRGGYTF,TGCAGCGTTGAAGAAACAAGAGGGGGCTACACCTTC
TRBV6-1,once,TRBJ2-2,NA,CASRQVEGEMFF,TGTGCCAGCCGCCAGGTTGAAGGGGAGATGTTTTTT
TRBV28,many,TRBJ2-4,NA,CASSSPSLAKNIQYF,TGTGCCAGCAGTTCGCCGTCCCTAGCCAAAAACATTCAGTACTTC
TRBV30,many,TRBJ1-1,TRBD1,CAWSGTGGVNTEAFF,TGTGCCTGGAGTGGGACAGGGGGCGTGAACACTGAAGCTTTCTTT
TRBV5-1,many,TRBJ1-1,NA,CASSLVGGKNTEAFF,TGCGCCAGCAGCTTGGTTGGGGGCAAGAACACTGAAGCTTTCTTT
TRBV11-2,many,TRBJ1-5,NA,CASSLDLGVGQPQHF,TGTGCCAGCAGCTTAGATTTGGGTGTTGGTCAGCCCCAGCATTTT
TRBV24-1,NA,TRBJ2-1,TRBD2,CATSDETSGRAYEQFF,TGTGCCACCAGTGACGAGACTAGCGGGAGGGCCTATGAGCAGTTCTTC
TRBV7-6,once,TRBJ1-3,NA,CASSLAVSSGNTIYF,TGTGCCAGCAGCTTAGCGGTCAGCTCTGGAAACACCATATATTTT
TRBV9,few,TRBJ2-3,NA,CASSSRGGTGFDTQYF,TGTGCCAGCAGCTCCCGGGGGGGGACAGGGTTCGATACGCAGTATTTT
TRBV12-3/TRBV12-4,NA,TRBJ2-2,NA,CASSMGTGELFF,TGTGCCAGCAGTATGGGCACCGGGGAGCTGTTTTTT
TRBV7-8,many,TRBJ2-2,TRBD2,CASSFGTNLNTGELFF,TGTGCCAGCAGCTTTGGGACTAACCTTAACACCGGGGAGCTGTTTTTT
TRBV2,NA,TRBJ2-2,NA,CASRGVVNTGELFF,TGTGCCAGCAGGGGGGTGGTGAACACCGGGGAACTGTTTTTT
TRBV14,NA,TRBJ2-1,NA,CASSLTIGNEQFF,TGTGCCAGCAGCCTCACAATTGGGAATGAGCAGTTCTTC
TRBV30,many,TRBJ1-6,NA,CAWSVDASSYNSPLHF,TGTGCCTGGAGTGTGGACGCGAGCTCCTATAATTCACCCCTCCACTTT
TRBV6-5,NA,TRBJ2-7,NA,CASSYTGAYRSYEQYF,TGTGCCAGCAGTTACACGGGGGCATACCGCTCCTACGAGCAGTACTTC
TRBV11-3,medium-sized,TRBJ2-2,NA,CASSLRGQNTGELFF,TGTGCCAGCAGCCTGAGAGGGCAGAACACCGGGGAGCTGTTTTTT
TRBV20-1,many,TRBJ1-2,NA,CSARGETGSRSRGYTF,TGCAGTGCTAGAGGCGAAACAGGGTCCCGAAGTCGCGGCTACACCTTC
TRBV9,many,TRBJ2-2,TRBD1,CASSVGNRGDTGELFF,TGTGCCAGCAGCGTAGGAAACAGGGGGGACACCGGGGAGCTGTTTTTT
TRBV5-1,many,TRBJ2-7,TRBD2,CASSLGASGGIRGDEQYF,TGCGCCAGCAGCTTGGGCGCTAGCGGGGGTATAAGGGGAGACGAGCAGTACTTC